The 10 T cell receptor beta chains below come from one sample, sequenced in a study of shared clonotypes between healthy human individuals. The protocol was immunoSEQ multiplex PCR, while the TCRdb copy is restricted to in-frame clones and leaves out a portion. Among a few million clones listed, more than 85% were seen once. The sample was naive CD4+ T cells from PBMCs. Subset noted: CD45RA+ positively selected. The receptors were gathered from a man aged 18 to 29 in good health. Some clones in this sample may be carry-over from other donors' samples.

This clone appeared a single time. The chain carries TRBV19 and TRBJ1-4, with D perhaps matching TRBD1 (5 bases). This CDR3 comprises 14 residues. V was trimmed by 7 bases and J by 7 bases, leaving 16 bases between them. Germline CDR1 LNHDA, CDR2 SQIVND (reference sequence). CDR3: CASKTQAVTEKLFF. The CDR3 DNA reads TGTGCCAGTAAGACACAGGCGGTGACTGAAAAACTGTTTTTT.

This chain joins TRBV30 and TRBJ2-2; D might be TRBD1 (7 bases). Germline V CDR1 and CDR2: GTSNPN, SVGIG (reference sequence). This CDR3 spans 14 amino acids. Deletions cut 3 bases from V and 4 bases from J, with 12 bases between. CDR3 bases: TGTGCCTGGAGAGGGGGCGGGACCACCGGGGAGCTGTTTTTT. It encodes CAWRGGGTTGELFF.

The sample holds one count of this clone. This chain joins TRBV5-1 and TRBJ1-1; D might be TRBD1 (5 bases). V was clipped by 0 bases and J by 4 bases, with 13 bases between them. The CDR3 totals 15 residues. Germline lookup yields CDR1 SGHRS and CDR2 YFSETQ. This chain's CDR3 is CASSLGAGPGTEAFF. The CDR3 region has the DNA TGCGCCAGCAGCTTGGGGGCAGGGCCGGGCACTGAAGCTTTCTTT.

This clone was seen just once. V gene TRBV6-5 combines with J gene TRBJ2-7; 7 nucleotides agree with TRBD1. The CDR3 runs to 14 residues. CDR1 is MNHEY and CDR2 is SVGAGI in the germline V gene. With 2 bases clipped from V and 3 bases from J, the junction kept 4 bases outside the gene matches. The CDR3 DNA reads TGTGCCAGCAGTTACACGGCAGGGGGCTACGAGCAGTACTTC. This gives the protein CASSYTAGGYEQYF.

The chain has TRBV7-9 and TRBJ2-1; D is possibly TRBD1 or TRBD2 (5 bases each). V was trimmed by 10 bases and J by 5 bases, leaving 21 bases between them. Germline lookup yields CDR1 SEHNR and CDR2 FQNEAQ (reference sequence). This CDR3 is built from 15 residues. The CDR3 DNA reads as TGTGCCACCGCGATCCGGGACCTACAGGACAATGAGCAGTTCTTC. This gives the protein CATAIRDLQDNEQFF.

The rearrangement uses TRBV5-1 and TRBJ2-7, with 8 bases that match TRBD1. V lost 4 bases, J lost 0 bases, and 9 bases stayed unmatched. Germline V gene lookup returns CDR1 SGHRS and CDR2 YFSETQ. The CDR3 is made up of 16 amino acids. The CDR3, as DNA: TGCGCCAGCAGCCCCAGGGGGCCCAGCTACTCCTACGAGCAGTACTTC. This gives the protein CASSPRGPSYSYEQYF. The full variable domain, with the rest looked up from reference TRBV5-1 and TRBJ2-7, is KAGVTQTPRYLIKTRGQQVTLSCSPISGHRSVSWYQQTPGQGLQFLFEYFSETQRNKGNFPGRFSGRQFSNSRSEMNVSTLELGDSALYLCASSPRGPSYSYEQYFGPGTRLTVT.

V is TRBV6-1 and J is TRBJ2-7, with D possibly TRBD2 on 5 matching bases. The CDR3 runs to 13 residues. Per the germline V gene, CDR1 is MNHNS and CDR2 is SASEGT. The V end was cut by 7 bases, the J end by 5 bases, with 15 bases between. The CDR3: CASIEDNGDEQYF. The CDR3 DNA reads TGTGCCAGCATAGAGGATAACGGGGACGAGCAGTACTTC.

The chain is built from TRBV2 and TRBJ2-4; TRBD1 agrees at 11 bases. V trimming: 8 bases; J trimming: 7 bases; junction bases outside the gene matches: 10. The CDR3 extends over 15 amino acids. Germline loops: CDR1 SNHLY, CDR2 FYNNEI. DNA for the CDR3: TGTGCCAGCCGCCCCGGGACAGGGGGATTGAACATTCAGTACTTC. It codes for CASRPGTGGLNIQYF.

V gene TRBV5-1 combines with J gene TRBJ2-2, with D possibly matching TRBD1 (5 bases). The V and J ends lost 0 bases and 4 bases respectively, with 13 bases between them. CDR1 is SGHRS, CDR2 YFSETQ, per germline. The CDR3 is 16 residues long. As DNA, the CDR3 is TGCGCCAGCAGCTTGGCCGTAGGGGTCGCCACCGGGGAGCTGTTTTTT. Its protein is CASSLAVGVATGELFF.

The gene calls are TRBV5-4 and TRBJ2-7; the match to TRBD1 covers 8 bases. This CDR3 region has 14 residues. Germline lookup yields CDR1 SGHNT and CDR2 YYREEE (reference sequence). V was pared by 0 bases and J by 6 bases, with 5 bases of the junction left unmatched. CDR3: CASSLVQGEGEQYF. The CDR3 region has the DNA TGTGCCAGCAGCTTGGTACAGGGGGAAGGCGAGCAGTACTTC.